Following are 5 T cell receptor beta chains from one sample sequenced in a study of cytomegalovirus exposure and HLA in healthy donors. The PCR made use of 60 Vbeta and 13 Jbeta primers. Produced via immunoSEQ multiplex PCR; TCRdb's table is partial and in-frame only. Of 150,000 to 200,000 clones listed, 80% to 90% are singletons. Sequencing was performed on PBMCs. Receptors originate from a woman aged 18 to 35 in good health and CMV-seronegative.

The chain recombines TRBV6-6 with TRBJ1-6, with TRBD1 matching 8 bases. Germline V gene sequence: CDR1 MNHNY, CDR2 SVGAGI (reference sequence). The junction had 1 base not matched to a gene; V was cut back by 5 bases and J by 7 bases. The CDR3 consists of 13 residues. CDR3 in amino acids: CASSTGGNSPLHF. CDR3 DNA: TGTGCCAGCAGTACAGGGGGAAATTCACCCCTCCACTTT.

CDR3 protein: CASRNVGRDGGGGSPLHF. The DNA for the CDR3 is TGCGCCAGCCGGAACGTCGGCAGGGACGGCGGCGGGGGATCACCCCTCCACTTT. The J gene is TRBJ1-6, the V gene TRBV10-2; D is possibly TRBD1 (5 bases). The V end was cut by 8 bases, the J end by 10 bases, with 30 bases between. The CDR3 runs to 18 residues. CDR1 is WSHSY, CDR2 SAAADI, per germline.

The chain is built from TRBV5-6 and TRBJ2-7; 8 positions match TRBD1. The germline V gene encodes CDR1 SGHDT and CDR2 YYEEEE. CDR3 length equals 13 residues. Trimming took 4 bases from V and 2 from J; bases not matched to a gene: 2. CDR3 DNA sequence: TGTGCCAGCAGCCGACAGGGGCCCTACGAGCAGTACTTC. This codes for CASSRQGPYEQYF.

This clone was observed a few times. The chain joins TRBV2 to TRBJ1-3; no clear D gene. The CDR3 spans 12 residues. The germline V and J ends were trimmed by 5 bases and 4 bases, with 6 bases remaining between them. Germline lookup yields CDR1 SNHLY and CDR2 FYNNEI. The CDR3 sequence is CASSPRGNTIYF. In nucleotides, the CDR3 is TGTGCCAGCAGTCCTAGAGGAAACACCATATATTTT.

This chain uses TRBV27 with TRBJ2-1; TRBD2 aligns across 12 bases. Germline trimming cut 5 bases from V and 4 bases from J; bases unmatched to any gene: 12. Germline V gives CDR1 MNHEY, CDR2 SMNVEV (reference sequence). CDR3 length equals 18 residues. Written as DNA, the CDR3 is TGTGCCAGCAGTAGCCCCTCCGCTAGCGGGAGGGCGTACAATGAGCAGTTCTTC. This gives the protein CASSSPSASGRAYNEQFF.